The present TCR beta chain was sequenced within a study of OX40 agonist ivuxolimab in advanced cancers. As regards this clone: Its antigen is currently unknown.

V shed 4 bases and J shed 7 bases, with 13 bases lying between them. The CDR3 loop spans 13 amino acids. CDR1 SNHLY and CDR2 FYNNEI come from the germline V gene. Collection of blood occurred at baseline, at cycle 4 day 1, and at cycle 7 day 1. Clones were sequenced by immunoSEQ multiplex PCR, and TCRdb holds only the in-frame ones, with some missing. In the table there are about 53,000 clones, about four fifths of which are singletons. Study conclusions and caveats: Those patients achieving a partial response at 0.1-3.0 mg/kg showed among the lowest clonal expansion.

This clonotype was sampled from an adult with an advanced solid tumor such as melanoma, head and neck, liver or kidney cancer. The rearrangement links TRBV2 to TRBJ1-2; D might be TRBD1 (5 bases). The specimen was CD4+ or CD8+ T cells sorted from blood, collected in a trial of the OX40 agonist ivuxolimab. CDR3 region: CASSARGTLGYTF. The CDR3 DNA reads as TGTGCCAGCAGTGCCCGGGGGACTCTTGGCTACACCTTC.